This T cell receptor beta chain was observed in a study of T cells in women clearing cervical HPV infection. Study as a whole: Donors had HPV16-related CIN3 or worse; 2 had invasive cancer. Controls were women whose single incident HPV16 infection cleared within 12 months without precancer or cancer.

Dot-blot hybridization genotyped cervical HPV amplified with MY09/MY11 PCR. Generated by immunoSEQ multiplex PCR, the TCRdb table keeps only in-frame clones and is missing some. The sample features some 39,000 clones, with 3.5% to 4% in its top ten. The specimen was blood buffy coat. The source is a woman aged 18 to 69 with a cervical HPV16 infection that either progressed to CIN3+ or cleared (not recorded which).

Partial CDR3 DNA: TGCGCCAGCAGCTTGGCACGGACAGGGCACGGGGAGACC. Its translation: CASSLARTGHGET. The CDR3 as a whole reads CASSLARTGHGETQYF. The chain uses TRBV5-1 and TRBJ2-5; TRBD1 matches at 8 bases. The DNA ends 3 residues before the CDR3 does, and the rest of the CDR3 is filled in from the germline J gene. After removal of 0 bases from V and 5 bases from J, the junction contained 9 bases not matched to a gene. The germline gives CDR1 SGHRS, CDR2 YFSETQ. The CDR3 sequence is 16 residues long.